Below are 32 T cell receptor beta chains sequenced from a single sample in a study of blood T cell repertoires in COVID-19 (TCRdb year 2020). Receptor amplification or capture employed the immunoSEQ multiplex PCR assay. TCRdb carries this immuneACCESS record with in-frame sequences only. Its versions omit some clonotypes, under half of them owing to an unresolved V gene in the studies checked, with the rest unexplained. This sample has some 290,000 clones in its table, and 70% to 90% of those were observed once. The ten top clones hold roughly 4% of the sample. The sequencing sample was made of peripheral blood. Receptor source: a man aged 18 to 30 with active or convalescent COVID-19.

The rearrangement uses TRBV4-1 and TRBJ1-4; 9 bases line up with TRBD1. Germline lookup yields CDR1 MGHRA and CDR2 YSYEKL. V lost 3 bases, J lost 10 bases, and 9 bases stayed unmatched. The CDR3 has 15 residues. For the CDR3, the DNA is TGCGCCAGCAGCCAGAAACAGGGGGCGCAGGGAAAACTGTTTTTT. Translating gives CASSQKQGAQGKLFF.

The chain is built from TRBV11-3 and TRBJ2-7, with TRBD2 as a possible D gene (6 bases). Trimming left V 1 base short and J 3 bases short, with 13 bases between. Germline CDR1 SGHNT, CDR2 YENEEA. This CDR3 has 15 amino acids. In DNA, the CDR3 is TGTGCCAGCAGCTTAGTTGCGGGATCCATCTACGAGCAGTACTTC. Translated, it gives CASSLVAGSIYEQYF.

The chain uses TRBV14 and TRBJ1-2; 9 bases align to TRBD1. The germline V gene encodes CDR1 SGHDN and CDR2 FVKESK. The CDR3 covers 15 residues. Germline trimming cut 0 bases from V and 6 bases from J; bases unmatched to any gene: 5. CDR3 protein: CASSQETGGANGYTF. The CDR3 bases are TGTGCCAGCAGCCAAGAAACAGGGGGCGCGAATGGCTACACCTTC.

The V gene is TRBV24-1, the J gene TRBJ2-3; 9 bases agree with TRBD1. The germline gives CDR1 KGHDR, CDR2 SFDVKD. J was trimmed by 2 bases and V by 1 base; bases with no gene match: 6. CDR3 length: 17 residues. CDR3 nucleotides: TGTGCCACCAGTGATTTTCCTGGGACAGGGCCCACAGATACGCAGTATTTT. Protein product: CATSDFPGTGPTDTQYF.

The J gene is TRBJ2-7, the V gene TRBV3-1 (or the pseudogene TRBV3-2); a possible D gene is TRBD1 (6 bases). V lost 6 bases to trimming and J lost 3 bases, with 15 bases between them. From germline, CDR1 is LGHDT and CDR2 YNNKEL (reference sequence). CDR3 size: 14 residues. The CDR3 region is CASRQQGIGYEQYF. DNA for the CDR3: TGTGCCAGCAGGCAACAGGGAATAGGCTACGAGCAGTACTTC.

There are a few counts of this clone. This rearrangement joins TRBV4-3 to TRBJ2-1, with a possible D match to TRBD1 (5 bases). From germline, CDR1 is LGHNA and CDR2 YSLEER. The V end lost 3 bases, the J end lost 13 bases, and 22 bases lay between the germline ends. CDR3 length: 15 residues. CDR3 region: CASSQSDNGISYQFF. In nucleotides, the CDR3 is TGCGCCAGCAGCCAGTCGGACAACGGCATATCGTACCAGTTCTTC.

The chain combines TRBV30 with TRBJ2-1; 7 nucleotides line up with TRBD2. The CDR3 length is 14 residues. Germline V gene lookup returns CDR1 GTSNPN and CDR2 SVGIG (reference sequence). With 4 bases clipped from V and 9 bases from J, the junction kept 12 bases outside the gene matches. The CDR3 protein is CAWIAGTIGGEQFF. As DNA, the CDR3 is TGTGCCTGGATAGCCGGGACTATAGGCGGTGAGCAGTTCTTC.

The CDR3 region has the DNA TGTGCCTGGAGTCGAGGGACTAGCGGGAGTGGTGATACGCAGTATTTT. Its translation is CAWSRGTSGSGDTQYF. The chain employs TRBV30 and TRBJ2-3, with TRBD2 identical over 14 bases. The CDR3 spans 16 residues. In germline, CDR1 is GTSNPN, CDR2 SVGIG (reference sequence). The V and J ends lost 2 bases and 6 bases, in that order; junction bases with no gene match: 7.

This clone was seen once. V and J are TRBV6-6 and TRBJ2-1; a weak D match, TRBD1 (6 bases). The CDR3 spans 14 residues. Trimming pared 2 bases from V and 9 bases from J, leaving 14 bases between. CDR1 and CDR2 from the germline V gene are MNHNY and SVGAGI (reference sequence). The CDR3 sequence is CASSYRTDLGEQFF. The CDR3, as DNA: TGTGCCAGCAGTTACAGGACAGACCTCGGTGAGCAGTTCTTC.

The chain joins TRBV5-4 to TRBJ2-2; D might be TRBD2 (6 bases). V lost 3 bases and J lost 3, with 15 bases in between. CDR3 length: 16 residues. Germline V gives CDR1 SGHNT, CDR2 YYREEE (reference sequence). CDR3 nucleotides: TGTGCCAGCAGCTCTGCTTGGAGGGAGTACACCGGGGAGCTGTTTTTT. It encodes CASSSAWREYTGELFF.

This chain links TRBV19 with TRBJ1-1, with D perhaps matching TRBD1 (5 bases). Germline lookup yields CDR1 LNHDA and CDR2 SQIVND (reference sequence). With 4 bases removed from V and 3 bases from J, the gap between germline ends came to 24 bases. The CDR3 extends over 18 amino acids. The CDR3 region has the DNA TGTGCCAGTAGTAGAGAGGGCCTAGGGGAACCTGGGGACACTGAAGCTTTCTTT. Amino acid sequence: CASSREGLGEPGDTEAFF.

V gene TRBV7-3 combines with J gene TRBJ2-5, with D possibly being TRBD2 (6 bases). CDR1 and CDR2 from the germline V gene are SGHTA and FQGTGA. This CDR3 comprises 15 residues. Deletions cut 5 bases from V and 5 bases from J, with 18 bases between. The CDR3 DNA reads TGTGCCAGCAGCCCCGGGGGAGGTAGAGGGGAGACCCAGTACTTC. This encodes CASSPGGGRGETQYF.

CDR3 residues: CAISGRTSGRSYEQYF. The CDR3 DNA follows: TGTGCCATCAGTGGGAGGACTAGCGGGCGTTCCTACGAGCAGTACTTC. The chain is built from TRBV10-3 and TRBJ2-7; 11 bases match TRBD2. The germline V gene has CDR1 ENHRY and CDR2 SYGVKD. V dropped 4 bases and J dropped 1; count of bases not matched to a gene: 6. The CDR3 sequence is 16 residues long.

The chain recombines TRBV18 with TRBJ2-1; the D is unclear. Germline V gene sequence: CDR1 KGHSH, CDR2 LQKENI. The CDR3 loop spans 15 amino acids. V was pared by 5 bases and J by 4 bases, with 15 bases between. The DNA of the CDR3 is TGTGCCAGCTCAGAACAACCGAATACGTACAATGAGCAGTTCTTC. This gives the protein CASSEQPNTYNEQFF.

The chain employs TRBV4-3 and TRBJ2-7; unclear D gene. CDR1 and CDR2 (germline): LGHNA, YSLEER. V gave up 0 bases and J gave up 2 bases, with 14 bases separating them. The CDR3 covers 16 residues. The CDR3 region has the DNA TGCGCCAGCAGCCAAGATCTCCGGAGTATCGCCTACGAGCAGTACTTC. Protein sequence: CASSQDLRSIAYEQYF.

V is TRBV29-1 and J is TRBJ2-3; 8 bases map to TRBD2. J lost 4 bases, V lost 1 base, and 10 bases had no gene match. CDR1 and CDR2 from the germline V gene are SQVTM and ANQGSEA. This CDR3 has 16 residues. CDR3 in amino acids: CSVEVPTSGGPDTQYF. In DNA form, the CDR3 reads TGCAGCGTTGAAGTGCCGACGAGCGGGGGACCAGATACGCAGTATTTT.

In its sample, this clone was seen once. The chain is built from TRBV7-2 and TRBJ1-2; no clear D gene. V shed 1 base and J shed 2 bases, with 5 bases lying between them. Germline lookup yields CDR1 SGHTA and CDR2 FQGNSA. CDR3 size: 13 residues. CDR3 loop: CASSLDINYGYTF. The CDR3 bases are TGTGCCAGCAGCTTAGACATAAACTATGGCTACACCTTC.

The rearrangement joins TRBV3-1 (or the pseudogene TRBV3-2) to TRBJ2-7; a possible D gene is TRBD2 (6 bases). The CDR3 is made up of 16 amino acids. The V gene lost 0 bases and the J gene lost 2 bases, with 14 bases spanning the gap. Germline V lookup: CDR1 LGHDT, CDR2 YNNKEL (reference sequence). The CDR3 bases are TGTGCCAGCAGCCAAGATCGCGGGACCCAGACCTACGAGCAGTACTTC. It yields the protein CASSQDRGTQTYEQYF.

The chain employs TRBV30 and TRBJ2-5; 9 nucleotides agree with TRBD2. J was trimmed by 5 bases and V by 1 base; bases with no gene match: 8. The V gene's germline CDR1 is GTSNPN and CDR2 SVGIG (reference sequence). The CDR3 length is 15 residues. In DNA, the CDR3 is TGTGCCTGGAGTGGGGCGGGGGGGCTTTTGGAGACCCAGTACTTC. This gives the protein CAWSGAGGLLETQYF.

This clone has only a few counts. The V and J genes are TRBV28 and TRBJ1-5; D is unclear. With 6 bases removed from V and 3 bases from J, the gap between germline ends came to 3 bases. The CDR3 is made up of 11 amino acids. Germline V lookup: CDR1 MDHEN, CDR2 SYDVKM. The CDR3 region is CASSNNQPQHF. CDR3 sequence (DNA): TGTGCCAGCAGCAACAATCAGCCCCAGCATTTT.

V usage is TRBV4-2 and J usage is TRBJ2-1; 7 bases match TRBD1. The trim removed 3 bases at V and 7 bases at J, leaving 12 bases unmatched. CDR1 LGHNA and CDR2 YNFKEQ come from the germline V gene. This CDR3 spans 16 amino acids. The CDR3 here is CASSHLGQARENEQFF. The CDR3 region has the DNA TGTGCCAGCAGCCACCTAGGACAGGCGAGGGAAAATGAGCAGTTCTTC.

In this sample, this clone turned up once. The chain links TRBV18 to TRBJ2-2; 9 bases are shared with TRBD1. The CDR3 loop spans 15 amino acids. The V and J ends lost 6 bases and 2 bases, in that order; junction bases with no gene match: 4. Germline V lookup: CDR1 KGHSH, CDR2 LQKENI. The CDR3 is CASSPTGGNTGELFF. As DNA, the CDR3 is TGTGCCAGCTCTCCTACAGGGGGCAACACCGGGGAGCTGTTTTTT.

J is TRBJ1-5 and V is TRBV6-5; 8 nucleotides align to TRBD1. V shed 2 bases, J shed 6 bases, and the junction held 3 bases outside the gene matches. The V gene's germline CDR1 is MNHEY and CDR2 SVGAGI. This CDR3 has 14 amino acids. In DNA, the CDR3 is TGTGCCAGCAGTTACGACAGGGGTAGTCAGCCCCAGCATTTT. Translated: CASSYDRGSQPQHF.

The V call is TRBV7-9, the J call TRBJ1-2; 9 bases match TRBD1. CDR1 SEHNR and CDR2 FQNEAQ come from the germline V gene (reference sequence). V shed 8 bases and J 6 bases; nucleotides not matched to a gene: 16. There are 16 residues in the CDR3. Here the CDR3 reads CASDLGSGTGRDGYTF. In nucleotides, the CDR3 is TGTGCCAGCGACCTGGGGTCCGGGACAGGGCGTGATGGCTACACCTTC.

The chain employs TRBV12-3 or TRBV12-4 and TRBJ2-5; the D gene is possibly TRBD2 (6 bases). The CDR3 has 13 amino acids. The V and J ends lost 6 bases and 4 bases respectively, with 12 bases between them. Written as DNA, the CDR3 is TGTGCCAGCAGCTTTAGACTAGGAGAGACCCAGTACTTC. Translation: CASSFRLGETQYF.

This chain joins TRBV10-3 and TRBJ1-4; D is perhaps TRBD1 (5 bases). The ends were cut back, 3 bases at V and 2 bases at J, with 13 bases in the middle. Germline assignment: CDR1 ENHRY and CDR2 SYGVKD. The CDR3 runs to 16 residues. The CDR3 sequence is CAISDSRGTTNEKLFF. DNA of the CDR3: TGTGCCATCAGTGACTCTAGGGGTACGACTAATGAAAAACTGTTTTTT.

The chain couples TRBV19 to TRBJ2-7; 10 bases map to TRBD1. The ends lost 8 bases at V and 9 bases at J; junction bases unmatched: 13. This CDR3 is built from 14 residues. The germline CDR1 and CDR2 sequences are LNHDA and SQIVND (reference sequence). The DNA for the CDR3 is TGTGCCAGTCATTCGACAGGGGGCCTACATGGGCAGTACTTC. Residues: CASHSTGGLHGQYF.

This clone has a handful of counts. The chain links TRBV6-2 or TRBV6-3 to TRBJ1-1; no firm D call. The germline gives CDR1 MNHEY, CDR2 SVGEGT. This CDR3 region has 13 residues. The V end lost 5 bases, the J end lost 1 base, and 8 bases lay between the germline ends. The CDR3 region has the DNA TGTGCCAGCAGTCATCGACAGAACACTGAAGCTTTCTTT. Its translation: CASSHRQNTEAFF.

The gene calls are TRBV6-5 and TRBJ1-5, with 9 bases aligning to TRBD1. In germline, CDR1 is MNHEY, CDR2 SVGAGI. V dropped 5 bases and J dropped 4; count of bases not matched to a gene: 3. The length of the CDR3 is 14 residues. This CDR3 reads CASSPGTGNQPQHF. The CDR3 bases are TGTGCCAGCAGTCCAGGGACAGGGAATCAGCCCCAGCATTTT.

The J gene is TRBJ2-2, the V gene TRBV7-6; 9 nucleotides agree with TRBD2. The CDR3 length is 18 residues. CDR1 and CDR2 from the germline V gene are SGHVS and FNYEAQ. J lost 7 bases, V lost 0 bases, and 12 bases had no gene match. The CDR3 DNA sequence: TGTGCCAGCAGCTTAGCGGTTCTAGCGGGACGTTCGGTCGGGGAGCTGTTTTTT. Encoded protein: CASSLAVLAGRSVGELFF.

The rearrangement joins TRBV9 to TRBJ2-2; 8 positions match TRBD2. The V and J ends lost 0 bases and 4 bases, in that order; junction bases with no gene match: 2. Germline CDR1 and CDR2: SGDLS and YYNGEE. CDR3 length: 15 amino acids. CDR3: CASSVDLAGTGELFF. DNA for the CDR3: TGTGCCAGCAGCGTAGACCTAGCGGGCACCGGGGAGCTGTTTTTT. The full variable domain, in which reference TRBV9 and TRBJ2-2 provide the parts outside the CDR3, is DSGVTQTPKHLITATGQRVTLRCSPRSGDLSVYWYQQSLDQGLQFLIQYYNGEERAKGNILERFSAQQFPDLHSELNLSSLELGDSALYFCASSVDLAGTGELFFGEGSRLTVL.

The CDR3 nucleotides read TGTGCCAGCAGTCTAGCGGGAGGGCCTATCGACGAGCAGTACTTC. The encoded protein is CASSLAGGPIDEQYF. The V gene is TRBV7-9, the J gene TRBJ2-7, with 12 bases lining up with TRBD2. Per the germline V gene, CDR1 is SEHNR and CDR2 is FQNEAQ (reference sequence). V gave up 6 bases and J gave up 5 bases; unmatched junction bases: 8. This CDR3 has 15 amino acids.